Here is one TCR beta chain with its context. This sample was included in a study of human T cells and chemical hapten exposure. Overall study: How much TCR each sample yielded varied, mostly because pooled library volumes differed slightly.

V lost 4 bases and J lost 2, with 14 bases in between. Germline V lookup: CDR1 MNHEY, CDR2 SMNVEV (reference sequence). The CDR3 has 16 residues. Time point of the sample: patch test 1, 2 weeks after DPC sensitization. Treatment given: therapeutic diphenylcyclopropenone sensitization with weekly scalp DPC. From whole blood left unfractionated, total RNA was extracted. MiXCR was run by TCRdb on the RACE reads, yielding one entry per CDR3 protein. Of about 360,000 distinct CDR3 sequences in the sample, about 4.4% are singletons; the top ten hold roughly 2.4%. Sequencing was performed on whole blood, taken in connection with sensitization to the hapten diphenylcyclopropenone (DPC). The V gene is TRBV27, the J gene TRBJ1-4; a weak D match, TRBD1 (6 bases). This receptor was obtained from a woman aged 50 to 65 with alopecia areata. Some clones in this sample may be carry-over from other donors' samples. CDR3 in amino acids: CASSSIRTATNEKLFF. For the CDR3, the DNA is TGTGCCAGCAGTTCAATTCGGACAGCCACTAATGAAAAACTGTTTTTT.